Following are 17 T cell receptor beta chains from one sample sequenced in a study of blood T cell repertoires in COVID-19. Assay used: immunoSEQ multiplex PCR; TCRdb lists only in-frame clones, some missing. The sample records some 290,000 clones, around four fifths being singletons. Sample: peripheral blood. The receptors were sampled from a man in his fifties or sixties who had recovered from COVID-19.

The chain uses TRBV15 and TRBJ1-3; D unresolved. The CDR3 runs to 14 residues. In germline, CDR1 is LNHNV, CDR2 YYDKDF (reference sequence). With 0 bases removed from V and 7 bases from J, the gap between germline ends came to 10 bases. The CDR3: CATSRDRAENTIYF. For the CDR3, the DNA is TGTGCCACCAGCAGAGATCGTGCGGAGAACACCATATATTTT.

Only a few counts were recorded for this clone. V usage is TRBV3-1 (or the pseudogene TRBV3-2) and J usage is TRBJ2-1; no clear D gene. The CDR3 consists of 15 residues. The V gene lost 1 base and the J gene lost 0 bases, with 7 bases spanning the gap. CDR1 LGHDT and CDR2 YNNKEL come from the germline V gene (reference sequence). DNA of the CDR3: TGTGCCAGCAGCCAAGGGGCCAGCTCCTACAATGAGCAGTTCTTC. Translating gives CASSQGASSYNEQFF.

The chain employs TRBV9 and TRBJ2-1, with D perhaps matching TRBD1 (5 bases). The CDR3 loop spans 15 amino acids. The ends were cut back, 0 bases at V and 8 bases at J, with 15 bases in the middle. Germline CDR1 is SGDLS and CDR2 is YYNGEE. For the CDR3, the DNA is TGTGCCAGCAGCGTAGACCCATCAGGGCCCGATGAGCAGTTCTTC. Protein product: CASSVDPSGPDEQFF.

V is TRBV25-1 and J is TRBJ2-7; maybe TRBD1 (5 bases). This CDR3 contains 13 residues. V lost 3 bases to trimming and J lost 3 bases, with 9 bases between them. In germline, CDR1 is MGHDK, CDR2 SYGVNS. Here the CDR3 reads CASSDAGRYEQYF. CDR3 coding DNA: TGTGCCAGCAGTGATGCAGGGCGCTACGAGCAGTACTTC.

The chain combines TRBV5-6 with TRBJ2-1, with TRBD1 identical over 11 bases. The CDR3 totals 17 residues. From germline, CDR1 is SGHDT and CDR2 YYEEEE. J was trimmed by 1 base and V by 4 bases; bases with no gene match: 7. CDR3 sequence (DNA): TGTGCCAGCAGCAACACGGGACAGGGGGTTTCCTACAATGAGCAGTTCTTC. Amino acid sequence: CASSNTGQGVSYNEQFF. The whole variable domain, filled in from reference TRBV5-6 and TRBJ2-1, reads DAGVTQSPTHLIKTRGQQVTLRCSPKSGHDTVSWYQQALGQGPQFIFQYYEEEERQRGNFPDRFSGHQFPNYSSELNVNALLLGDSALYLCASSNTGQGVSYNEQFFGPGTRLTVL.

The chain recombines TRBV3-1 (or the pseudogene TRBV3-2) with TRBJ2-7, with TRBD2 identical over 8 bases. The CDR3 is 15 amino acids. V dropped 1 base and J dropped 3; count of bases not matched to a gene: 5. Germline V lookup: CDR1 LGHDT, CDR2 YNNKEL (reference sequence). The DNA for the CDR3 is TGTGCCAGCAGCCAAGCTAGCGGGCGGTTCTACGAGCAGTACTTC. Protein product: CASSQASGRFYEQYF.

The V call is TRBV6-1, the J call TRBJ2-5; 10 bases match TRBD2. The ends lost 2 bases at V and 1 base at J; junction bases unmatched: 7. Looked up from germline, CDR1 is MNHNS and CDR2 is SASEGT. CDR3 length equals 17 residues. CDR3: CASSENSASGGQETQYF. The CDR3 nucleotides are TGTGCCAGCAGTGAAAATTCGGCTAGCGGGGGCCAAGAGACCCAGTACTTC.

The chain links TRBV12-5 to TRBJ2-2; D not resolved. V was shortened by 6 bases and J by 2 bases, with 7 bases between the two germline ends. The CDR3 is 13 residues long. Per the germline V gene, CDR1 is LGHNT and CDR2 is FRNRAP. The CDR3 bases are TGTGCTAGTGGCGAAACAAACACCGGGGAGCTGTTTTTT. Its translation is CASGETNTGELFF.

This sequence joins TRBV19 and TRBJ2-5; possible D gene TRBD2, 7 bases. CDR3 length equals 16 residues. Trimming removed 2 bases at V and 1 base at J, with 14 bases between. CDR1 is LNHDA and CDR2 is SQIVND in the germline V gene (reference sequence). As DNA, the CDR3 is TGTGCCAGTAGTATACGCCGGGGGGCCTTCCAAGAGACCCAGTACTTC. Its translation: CASSIRRGAFQETQYF.

This clone was seen a single time. The V gene is TRBV3-1 (or the pseudogene TRBV3-2), the J gene TRBJ2-3; possibly TRBD1 for D (5 bases). CDR3 length: 14 residues. Germline values: CDR1 LGHDT, CDR2 YNNKEL (reference sequence). Trimming shortened V by 5 bases and J by 6 bases, and 15 bases separated the two germline ends. The chain's CDR3 is CASSTGRLSDTQYF. CDR3 DNA sequence: TGTGCCAGCAGCACAGGACGGCTCTCGGATACGCAGTATTTT.

V and J are TRBV5-6 and TRBJ2-1; TRBD2 matches 7 bases. The J segment lost 4 bases and the V segment lost 0 bases, leaving 7 bases of the junction unmatched. Germline lookup yields CDR1 SGHDT and CDR2 YYEEEE. The CDR3 totals 16 residues. The CDR3: CASSLGAGDSYNEQFF. In nucleotides, the CDR3 is TGTGCCAGCAGCTTGGGGGCGGGAGATTCTTACAATGAGCAGTTCTTC.

This clone showed up just a few times. The CDR3 DNA reads TGTGCCAGCAGTCGGGACACCTATTCACCCCTCCACTTT. This gives the protein CASSRDTYSPLHF. V and J are TRBV2 and TRBJ1-6, with D tentatively TRBD1 (6 bases). Germline assignment: CDR1 SNHLY and CDR2 FYNNEI. V shed 5 bases and J shed 8 bases, with 10 bases lying between them. This CDR3 comprises 13 residues.

This clone turned up a few times. The V and J genes are TRBV6-2 or TRBV6-3 and TRBJ1-5, with TRBD1 as a possible D gene (5 bases). V gave up 6 bases and J gave up 2 bases, with 11 bases separating them. Germline values: CDR1 MNHEY, CDR2 SVGEGT. The CDR3 sequence is 14 residues long. The CDR3 region has the DNA TGTGCCAGCAGCCCTGGGGCGCGCAATCAGCCCCAGCATTTT. It encodes CASSPGARNQPQHF.

As to this clone: One end of the junction does not line up with germline, which may come from a read error. The chain carries TRBV5-6 and TRBJ2-7; 8 bases align to TRBD2. Germline CDR1 and CDR2: SGHDT and YYEEEE. The CDR3 consists of 15 residues. The chain's CDR3 is CASSLAGLGRGRFDF. The DNA for the CDR3 is TGTGCCAGCAGCTTGGCGGGACTAGGGCGGGGGCGGTTCGACTTC. Full variable domain (missing parts from reference TRBV5-6 and TRBJ2-7): DAGVTQSPTHLIKTRGQQVTLRCSPKSGHDTVSWYQQALGQGPQFIFQYYEEEERQRGNFPDRFSGHQFPNYSSELNVNALLLGDSALYLCASSLAGLGRGRFDFGPGTRLTVT.

This clone came up a few times. V is TRBV11-2 and J is TRBJ1-3; 7 positions agree with TRBD1. The trim removed 5 bases at V and 0 bases at J, leaving 10 bases unmatched. Germline CDR1 reads SGHAT; CDR2 reads FQNNGV. The length of the CDR3 is 17 residues. The CDR3 sequence: CASSRGTAQSSGNTIYF. The CDR3 nucleotides are TGTGCCAGCAGCCGCGGGACAGCCCAGAGCTCTGGAAACACCATATATTTT.

The chain uses TRBV6-5 and TRBJ1-6, with no clear D. The CDR3 totals 15 residues. Germline loops: CDR1 MNHEY, CDR2 SVGAGI. The V gene lost 8 bases and the J gene lost 0 bases, with 11 bases spanning the gap. The CDR3 reads CASAQFSSYNSPLHF. The CDR3 region has the DNA TGTGCCAGCGCTCAGTTTTCCTCCTATAATTCACCCCTCCACTTT.

The chain combines TRBV5-1 with TRBJ2-7; weak D call: TRBD2 (5 bases). CDR3 length: 15 residues. Germline CDR1 and CDR2: SGHRS and YFSETQ. The germline V and J ends were trimmed by 0 bases and 2 bases, with 12 bases remaining between them. The CDR3 sequence: CASSLGRVPPYEQYF. The CDR3 coding sequence is TGCGCCAGCAGCTTGGGGCGGGTCCCTCCCTACGAGCAGTACTTC. Combining the CDR3 with reference TRBV5-1 and TRBJ2-7 gives the whole variable domain KAGVTQTPRYLIKTRGQQVTLSCSPISGHRSVSWYQQTPGQGLQFLFEYFSETQRNKGNFPGRFSGRQFSNSRSEMNVSTLELGDSALYLCASSLGRVPPYEQYFGPGTRLTVT.